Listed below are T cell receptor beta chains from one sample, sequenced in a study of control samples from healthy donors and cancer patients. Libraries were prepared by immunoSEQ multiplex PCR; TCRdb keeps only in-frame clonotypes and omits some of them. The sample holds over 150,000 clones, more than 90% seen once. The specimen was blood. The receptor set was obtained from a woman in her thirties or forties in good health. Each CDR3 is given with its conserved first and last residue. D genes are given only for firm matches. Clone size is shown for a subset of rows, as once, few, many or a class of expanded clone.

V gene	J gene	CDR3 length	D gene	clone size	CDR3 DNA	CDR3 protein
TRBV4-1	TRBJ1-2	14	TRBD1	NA	TGCGCCAGCAGCCAAGATCCGACAGGGCAAGGCTACACCTTC	CASSQDPTGQGYTF
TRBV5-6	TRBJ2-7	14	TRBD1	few	TGTGCCAGCAGCCCGACAGGGGGATTCCAGGAGCAGTACTTC	CASSPTGGFQEQYF
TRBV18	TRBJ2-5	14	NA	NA	TGTGCCAGCTCACCACCGGCTAGCGTGGAGACCCAGTACTTC	CASSPPASVETQYF
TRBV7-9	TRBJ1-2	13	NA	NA	TGTGCCAGCAGCTTAAGGACTAACTATGGCTACACCTTC	CASSLRTNYGYTF
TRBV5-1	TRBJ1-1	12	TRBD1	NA	TGCGCCAGCAGCTCGGGACAGGGCACGGCTTTCTTT	CASSSGQGTAFF
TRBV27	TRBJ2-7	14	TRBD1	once	TGTGCCAGCAAGGGGACAGGGGGTACCTACGAGCAGTACTTC	CASKGTGGTYEQYF
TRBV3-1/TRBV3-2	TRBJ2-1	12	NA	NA	TGTGCCAGCAGCCAAACTAGCAATGAGCAGTTCTTC	CASSQTSNEQFF
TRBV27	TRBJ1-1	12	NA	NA	TGTGCCAGCAGTTTAGGACGGACTGAAGCTTTCTTT	CASSLGRTEAFF
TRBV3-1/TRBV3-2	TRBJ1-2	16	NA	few	TGTGCCAGCAGCCAAGGGGGAGCGGGACTTCCAAAGGTCTACACCTTC	CASSQGGAGLPKVYTF
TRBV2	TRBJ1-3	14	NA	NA	TGTGCCAGCAGTGAGGGTGTCCCCGGGAACACCATATATTTT	CASSEGVPGNTIYF
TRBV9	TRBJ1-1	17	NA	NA	TGTGCCAGCAGCGTAGTTCCGGCAGGGGCGGCGAACACTGAAGCTTTCTTT	CASSVVPAGAANTEAFF
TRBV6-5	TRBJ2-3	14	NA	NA	TGTGCCAGCAGTTACGCCTCTCCGGAAGATACGCAGTATTTT	CASSYASPEDTQYF
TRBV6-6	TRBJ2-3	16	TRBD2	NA	TGTGCCAGCAGTTCTCCTACTAGCGGGGGCACAGATACGCAGTATTTT	CASSSPTSGGTDTQYF
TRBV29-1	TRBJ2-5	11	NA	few	TGCAGCGCTAGGCCCCAGGAGACCCAGTACTTC	CSARPQETQYF
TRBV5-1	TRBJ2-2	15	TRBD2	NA	TGCGCCAGCAGCTGGACTAGCGGGAACACCGGGGAGCTGTTTTTT	CASSWTSGNTGELFF
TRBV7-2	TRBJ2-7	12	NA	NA	TGTGCCAGCAGCTTAGCATCAATCGAGCAGTACTTC	CASSLASIEQYF
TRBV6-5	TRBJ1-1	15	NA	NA	TGTGCCAGCAGTTACTCGAGGTCTCAGAACACTGAAGCTTTCTTT	CASSYSRSQNTEAFF
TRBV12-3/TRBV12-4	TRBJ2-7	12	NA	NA	TGTGCCAGCCAGAATCGCCCCTACGAGCAGTACTTC	CASQNRPYEQYF
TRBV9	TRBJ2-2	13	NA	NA	TGTGCCGCTACAGGGGGGGTGACCGGGGAGCTGTTTTTT	CAATGGVTGELFF
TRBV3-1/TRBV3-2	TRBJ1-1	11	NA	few	TGTGCCAGCAGCACGGGGGGTGAAGCTTTCTTT	CASSTGGEAFF
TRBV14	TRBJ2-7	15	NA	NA	TGTGCCAGCAGCCAAGCCAGGGGGGGAACCTACGAGCAGTACTTC	CASSQARGGTYEQYF
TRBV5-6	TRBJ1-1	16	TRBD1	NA	TGTGCCAGCAGCGTTGACAGGGGGCAAGGAAACACTGAAGCTTTCTTT	CASSVDRGQGNTEAFF
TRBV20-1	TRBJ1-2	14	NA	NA	TGCAGTGCTAGTGTCCAGGGGCCTAACTATGGCTACACCTTC	CSASVQGPNYGYTF